These 2 T cell receptor beta chains originate from one sample sequenced in a study of identical twins. TCRdb recomputed calls from the 5' RACE reads with MiXCR, one row per CDR3 protein. The data contain 1,800,000 or so distinct CDR3 sequences, about 32% of them singletons. Source material: cord blood. The origin of the receptors is a newborn girl in good health.

V usage is TRBV5-1 and J usage is TRBJ2-4, with 10 bases that match TRBD2. J lost 6 bases, V lost 1 base, and 4 bases had no gene match. The CDR3 extends over 15 amino acids. In germline, CDR1 is SGHRS, CDR2 YFSETQ. The CDR3 here is CASSLSGGVSNIQYF. In DNA, the CDR3 is TGCGCCAGCAGCTTGAGCGGGGGGGTATCAAACATTCAGTACTTC.

The V and J genes are TRBV20-1 and TRBJ1-4; 10 bases are shared with TRBD1. Germline-derived CDR1 and CDR2 are DFQATT and SNEGSKA (reference sequence). With V trimmed by 3 bases and J by 0 bases, 7 bases remained unmatched. The CDR3 extends over 17 amino acids. DNA for the CDR3: TGCAGTGCTAGGCGGACAGGGGGGAAAGCAACTAATGAAAAACTGTTTTTT. Residues: CSARRTGGKATNEKLFF.